The clone carrying this TCR beta chain occurred a few times. What it binds is not known. A read error may produce the germline difference seen at one junction end. This CDR3 comprises 16 residues. The V gene's germline CDR1 is LGHNA and CDR2 YNFKEQ. The data belong to a study of tumor-infiltrating lymphocytes in glioblastoma multiforme. Three nested ARM-PCR rounds with V-beta and C-beta primers built TCRB libraries. Using its own MiXCR run on the multiplex PCR reads, TCRdb lists one record per CDR3 protein. The sample lists approximately 15,000 distinct CDR3 sequences; approximately 71% were seen once. Findings and caveats of the study: No surface-marker sorting into functional T cell subtypes was done. Unequal TCR RNA per T cell might skew measured clone sizes.

This chain links TRBV4-2 with TRBJ2-7; either TRBD1 or TRBD2 may fit D (5 bases each). The specimen sequenced was brain tumor tissue. The receptor was derived from a male donor with glioblastoma. CDR3 amino acids: CASSQEGNRDPYEQHF. In DNA form, the CDR3 reads TGTGCCAGCAGCCAAGAGGGAAACCGGGACCCCTACGAGCAGCACTTC.